This T cell receptor beta chain was documented in a study of blood T cell repertoires in COVID-19. About the research overall: COVID-19 samples from acute and convalescent phases originated in the United States, Italy and Spain.

Per germline, CDR1 LNHDA and CDR2 SQIVND (reference sequence). Trimming left V 6 bases short and J 5 bases short, with 14 bases between. The CDR3 runs to 14 residues. Assay used: immunoSEQ multiplex PCR; TCRdb lists only in-frame clones, some missing. The repertoire consists of some 97,000 clones, with around 81% occurring once and the leading ten covering over 10%. Sequencing was done on a sample of peripheral blood. This sequence was found in a man aged 50 or older with active or convalescent COVID-19. The rearrangement joins TRBV19 to TRBJ2-1; D ambiguous. The CDR3 reads CASRFSSSHNEQFF. Here the CDR3 DNA reads TGTGCCAGTAGATTCAGTAGCAGCCACAATGAGCAGTTCTTC.